This T cell receptor (beta chain) stems from a study of blood T cell repertoires in COVID-19 (dated by TCRdb to between 2020 and 2021). With respect to the entire study: Collaborator samples came from the United States, Italy and Spain and covered acute and convalescent phases of COVID-19. The samples were drawn from two sources: the first 160 participants of the ongoing ImmuneRACE study, and 1,200 or so subjects contributed by 6 global collaborators. The material from the prospective study consisted of cDNA or gDNA derived from T cells, B-cell-depleted T cells, or PBMCs. The dataset comprised deeply sampled blood TCRbeta repertoires from subjects exposed to, actively infected with, or recovered from COVID-19. The repertoires were released in a freely available public database intended as a resource for research on the immune response to SARS-CoV-2. Nearly every sample came with metadata listing a de-identified subject ID, COVID-19 status, age in years and sex. Where HLA class I and class II types were available, the types were taken from metadata supplied by the sample provider, not from assay-based typing. Here is what the overall study found, with its caveats: The amount of clinical and demographic metadata varied by source and participant and was provided uncurated.

CDR1 and CDR2, looked up from the germline V gene (reference sequence), are GTSNPN and SVGIG. Germline trimming: 6 bases from V, 1 base from J; junction bases outside gene matches: 15. The CDR3 starts with the cysteine, ends with the phenylalanine, and has 18 residues. This entry keeps only the CDR3 DNA: 54 bases, framed from base 1. Points on this clone: Its antigen remains unidentified. Base quality data are lacking; no much larger clone is found one base away.

Participants in the prospective study were enrolled through a virtual design, were aged 18 to 89 years, and lived in some 24 United States geographic areas. To assign participants to cohorts, the prospective study relied on clinical history that participants themselves reported in a screening survey and a study questionnaire. In the prospective study, whole blood, serum and a nasopharyngeal or oropharyngeal swab were collected from each participant by mobile phlebotomists. Additional blood draws and questionnaires over an approximately two-month period could optionally be provided by prospective study participants. Before DNA extraction, prospective study blood samples were shipped either frozen or at room temperature. TCRbeta CDR3 regions were amplified from genomic DNA by means of the immunoSEQ Assay, a bias-controlled multiplex PCR. The study's own analysis went as follows. Within the assay, amplification of reference gene primers was used to estimate how many nucleated cells each sample contained. To quantify the absolute abundance of each unique TCRbeta CDR3 rearrangement, sequence reads were collapsed and filtered. Productive Simpson clonality was computed per sample as the square root of Simpson's diversity index over productive rearrangements. Here the immuneACCESS table is served through TCRdb, limited to in-frame sequences with V and J called. Missing clones are a known gap in these copies; in checked studies unresolved V genes cover under half, and the rest lacks a known reason. The V and J calls and the clone size are those of that table, but D and trimming were determined from the DNA. Within this sample are under 500,000 clones, with roughly 87% of them counted one time only. The biggest ten clones account for about 2.1% of the sample.

The sample consisted of PBMCs or T cells enriched from blood (not recorded which). The receptor was isolated from a woman younger than 35 with acute COVID-19. The sequence is built from TRBV30 and TRBJ2-6; TRBD1 fits 7 bases in the junction. The CDR3 protein: CACSTGTATTSGANVLTF. The DNA sequence reads TGTGCCTGTTCAACCGGGACAGCAACTACATCTGGGGCCAACGTCCTGACTTTC.